This T cell receptor beta chain was captured in a study of OX40 agonist ivuxolimab in advanced cancers. Study-wide background: The dose of intravenous ivuxolimab that patients received every 2 weeks ranged from 0.01 to 10 mg/kg. Regarding the study as a whole: More expanded clones were found, on average, in CD8+ than in CD4+ T cells. Researchers did not establish what antigens the expanded peripheral T cells target.

Repertoires were generated with immunoSEQ multiplex PCR, while TCRdb's copy carries only in-frame clones and drops some. The sample has 55,000 to 75,000 clones; approximately 86% are singletons. Germline CDR1 is MNHEY and CDR2 is SVGAGI. V was cut by 2 bases and J by 8 bases, with 12 bases left in between. The CDR3 has 13 amino acids. A note on this clone: What it recognizes is unknown.

The TCR sequence derives from an adult with an advanced solid tumor such as melanoma, head and neck, liver or kidney cancer. The chain links TRBV6-5 to TRBJ1-2; tentatively, D is TRBD1 (5 bases). Sample: CD4+ or CD8+ T cells sorted from blood, taken in a trial of the OX40 agonist ivuxolimab. The CDR3 sequence: CASSYGTMGGYTF. Here the CDR3 DNA reads TGTGCCAGCAGTTACGGGACGATGGGCGGCTACACCTTC.